Following are 19 T cell receptor beta chains from one sample sequenced in a study of CD8+CD57+ T cells in acquired aplastic anemia. Genomic DNA was employed as the template in profiling TCR beta VDJ and CDR3. In TCRdb, the reads were re-called with MiXCR into one record per CDR3 protein. The sample includes under 350,000 distinct CDR3 sequences, 56% of them seen just once. Sequenced patients had shown CD8+CD57+ cell expansion by flow cytometry. Sequenced input: sorted CD4+, CD8+, or CD8+CD57+ T cells (not recorded which) from PBMCs. These receptors came from a human donor with aplastic anemia.

This clonotype was detected only a few times. This chain joins TRBV2 and TRBJ1-2; D is possibly TRBD1 (6 bases). Per germline, CDR1 SNHLY and CDR2 FYNNEI. The CDR3 has 14 amino acids. V lost 3 bases and J lost 7, with 15 bases in between. As DNA, the CDR3 is TGTGCCAGCAGTGAGGCGGCAGGGGCAGGTGGCTACACCTTC. This encodes CASSEAAGAGGYTF.

The chain carries TRBV5-6 and TRBJ2-5, with D perhaps assigned TRBD1 or TRBD2 (5 bases each). Trimming took 2 bases from V and 10 from J, leaving 15 bases between them. Germline V lookup: CDR1 SGHDT, CDR2 YYEEEE. There are 13 residues in the CDR3. The CDR3 spells CASSLVLQEDQYF. CDR3 in DNA: TGTGCCAGCAGCTTAGTTTTACAGGAGGACCAGTACTTC.

J is TRBJ2-1 and V is TRBV15; 13 nucleotides line up with TRBD2. This CDR3 comprises 14 residues. Losses at the gene ends were 5 bases for V and 9 bases for J; bases not matched to a gene: 4. From germline, CDR1 is LNHNV and CDR2 YYDKDF (reference sequence). This CDR3 reads CATSETSGGFEQFF. CDR3 bases: TGTGCCACCAGCGAGACTAGCGGGGGGTTTGAGCAGTTCTTC.

This clonotype appeared many times. The chain recombines TRBV3-1 with TRBJ1-5; D remains ambiguous. This CDR3 is built from 15 residues. Germline V gene sequence: CDR1 LGHDT, CDR2 YNNKEL (reference sequence). V shed 0 bases and J shed 0 bases, with 6 bases lying between them. CDR3 nucleotide sequence: TGTGCCAGCAGCCAAGAGGGGAATAGCAATCAGCCCCAGCATTTT. This gives the protein CASSQEGNSNQPQHF. Filled out from reference TRBV3-1 and TRBJ1-5, the complete variable domain reads DTAVSQTPKYLVTQMGNDKSIKCEQNLGHDTMYWYKQDSKKFLKIMFSYNNKELIINETVPNRFSPKSPDKAHLNLHINSLELGDSAVYFCASSQEGNSNQPQHFGDGTRLSIL.

As regards this clonotype: Here the CDR3 omits its conserved ending phenylalanine or tryptophan, so a read error is the likely source. The DNA is omitted, as the CDR3 cannot be located on it reliably, and the CDR3 follows TCRdb's listing. V usage is TRBV6-1 and J usage is TRBJ2-5; TRBD2 is taken as the D call from the table, unchecked against the DNA. The V gene's germline CDR1 is MNHNS and CDR2 SASEGT. The CDR3 numbers 12 amino acids, ends counted. CDR3 residues: CASSERAETQHV.

Ten or more counts support this clonotype. V gene TRBV25-1 combines with J gene TRBJ1-2; TRBD1 matches at 10 bases. With V trimmed by 3 bases and J by 3 bases, 4 bases remained unmatched. The CDR3 is made up of 15 amino acids. CDR1 is MGHDK and CDR2 is SYGVNS in the germline V gene. DNA for the CDR3: TGTGCCAGCAGTGAGCCGGGACAGGGGTACTATGGCTACACCTTC. Translating it yields CASSEPGQGYYGYTF.

The rearrangement links TRBV12-3 or TRBV12-4 to TRBJ2-7; weak D call: TRBD1 (5 bases). The CDR3 totals 14 residues. V was clipped by 6 bases and J by 0 bases, with 12 bases between them. For the CDR3, the DNA is TGTGCCAGCAGCCCCACAGGCAACTCCTACGAGCAGTACTTC. Translation: CASSPTGNSYEQYF.

This clonotype was counted at least ten times. This sequence joins TRBV20-1 and TRBJ1-6; TRBD1 agrees at 9 bases. J was trimmed by 0 bases and V by 3 bases; bases with no gene match: 6. This CDR3 is 17 amino acids long. The V gene's germline CDR1 is DFQATT and CDR2 SNEGSKA (reference sequence). The CDR3 here is CSARDRGHSSYNSPLHF. The CDR3 DNA reads TGCAGTGCTAGGGACAGGGGCCACAGCTCCTATAATTCACCCCTCCACTTT.

This clonotype turned up a few times. The CDR3 protein is CSVEGGGYEQFF. DNA of the CDR3: TGCAGCGTTGAAGGCGGGGGCTACGAGCAGTTCTTC. The chain links TRBV29-1 to TRBJ2-1; D possibly corresponds to TRBD2 (7 bases). Trimming took 1 base from V and 10 from J, leaving 11 bases between them. The CDR3 is 12 amino acids. The germline V gene encodes CDR1 SQVTM and CDR2 ANQGSEA.

This chain links TRBV7-8 with TRBJ2-6; no clear D. CDR3 length equals 14 residues. The germline V gene has CDR1 SGHVS and CDR2 FQNEAQ. The V and J ends lost 7 bases and 2 bases respectively, with 9 bases between them. CDR3 nucleotides: TGTGCCAGCATGGGGTCGACTGGGGCCAACGTCCTGACTTTC. This gives the protein CASMGSTGANVLTF.

The chain carries TRBV27 and TRBJ1-5; the D is unclear. Looked up from germline, CDR1 is MNHEY and CDR2 is SMNVEV (reference sequence). V was clipped by 0 bases and J by 6 bases, with 6 bases between them. The CDR3 runs 13 residues. The DNA of the CDR3 is TGTGCCAGCAGTTTATCGGGTGTTCAGCCCCAGCATTTT. This sequence encodes CASSLSGVQPQHF.

This clonotype was seen only a few times. The V and J genes are TRBV18 and TRBJ1-1; no definite D call. There are 14 residues in the CDR3. Trimming shortened V by 0 bases and J by 4 bases, and 9 bases separated the two germline ends. Germline V gives CDR1 KGHSH, CDR2 LQKENI. CDR3 loop: CASSPPVAPTEAFF. For the CDR3, the DNA is TGTGCCAGCTCACCACCGGTGGCTCCCACTGAAGCTTTCTTT.

This clonotype showed up just a few times. V is TRBV12-3 or TRBV12-4 and J is TRBJ2-7; the match to TRBD1 covers 8 bases. V shed 2 bases, J shed 6 bases, and the junction held 3 bases outside the gene matches. This CDR3 spans 13 amino acids. In nucleotides, the CDR3 is TGTGCCAGCAGTTTAATGCAGGGGGCCGAGCAGTACTTC. Translating it yields CASSLMQGAEQYF.

The chain joins TRBV7-9 to TRBJ2-2; D is perhaps TRBD1 (7 bases). The germline V gene has CDR1 SEHNR and CDR2 FQNEAQ (reference sequence). This CDR3 has 14 residues. The germline V and J ends were trimmed by 3 bases and 7 bases, with 12 bases remaining between them. As DNA, the CDR3 is TGTGCCAGCAGCTTGGCAGGGGGGAACGGGGAGCTGTTTTTT. As protein: CASSLAGGNGELFF.

This clonotype was recorded many times. The chain is built from TRBV20-1 and TRBJ1-5; no firm D call. Germline V lookup: CDR1 DFQATT, CDR2 SNEGSKA (reference sequence). V was clipped by 6 bases and J by 2 bases, with 14 bases between them. The CDR3 contains 14 residues. The chain's CDR3 is CSAQGTGGNQPQHF. The CDR3 bases are TGCAGTGCCCAAGGTACCGGGGGCAATCAGCCCCAGCATTTT.

The gene calls are TRBV7-2 and TRBJ2-5; perhaps D is TRBD1 or TRBD2 (5 bases each). The CDR3 contains 14 residues. Germline values: CDR1 SGHTA, CDR2 FQGNSA. The V end was cut by 6 bases, the J end by 4 bases, with 15 bases between. The CDR3 protein is CASRGLAVGETQYF. The CDR3 DNA sequence: TGTGCCAGCAGGGGGCTAGCAGTGGGAGAGACCCAGTACTTC.

This clonotype has a count of ten or more. The V and J genes are TRBV6-1 and TRBJ1-2; D is perhaps TRBD1 (6 bases). From germline, CDR1 is MNHNS and CDR2 SASEGT. Trimming shortened V by 8 bases and J by 0 bases, and 13 bases separated the two germline ends. The length of the CDR3 is 14 residues. For the CDR3, the DNA is TGTGCCAGCCGCAAACAGGGTTCTAACTATGGCTACACCTTC. The encoded protein is CASRKQGSNYGYTF.

The chain carries TRBV7-8 and TRBJ1-1, with 8 bases identical to TRBD1. The germline V gene encodes CDR1 SGHVS and CDR2 FQNEAQ. Germline trimming cut 1 base from V and 8 bases from J; bases unmatched to any gene: 6. The CDR3 is made up of 14 amino acids. CDR3 sequence: CASSLVGRGPEAFF. The CDR3 coding sequence is TGTGCCAGCAGCTTAGTGGGCAGGGGGCCCGAAGCTTTCTTT.

The J gene is TRBJ2-1, the V gene TRBV20-1; TRBD2 matches at 8 bases. V was clipped by 2 bases and J by 3 bases; unmatched bases: 6. CDR1 DFQATT and CDR2 SNEGSKA come from the germline V gene (reference sequence). The CDR3 is 15 residues long. DNA of the CDR3: TGCAGTGCTAGAAGCGGGGGCAAGTTCTACAATGAGCAGTTCTTC. Protein: CSARSGGKFYNEQFF.